This TCR beta chain was found in a study of T cells after yellow fever vaccination. Background on the study: It was SMART-Seq v4 Ultra Low Input that prepared the fractions with low cell numbers. Overall study findings and caveats: The study found a weaker secondary response that peaked faster, day 5 versus 15.

With regard to this clonotype: Its antigen is not known.

TCRdb reanalysed the 5' RACE reads using MiXCR and keeps one entry per CDR3 protein. This sample carries about 350,000 distinct CDR3 sequences, 9.5% to 15% of them seen once, and the ten largest clones take roughly 3%. The germline V and J ends were trimmed by 6 bases and 1 base, with 14 bases remaining between them. The CDR3 consists of 15 residues. Germline values: CDR1 LNHDA, CDR2 SQIVND (reference sequence). The source is a man younger than 30 who received the YFV17D yellow fever vaccine. Sequences were derived from CD4+ T cells sorted from PBMCs, sampled 15 days after the yellow fever booster vaccination. The J gene is TRBJ2-3, the V gene TRBV19; D is possibly TRBD1 (5 bases). The CDR3 DNA sequence: TGTGCCAGTAGAAGGGGTTATCGAGGCACAGATACGCAGTATTTT. It specifies CASRRGYRGTDTQYF.